The 20 T cell receptor beta chains reported below all come from one sample, sequenced in a study of human T cells and chemical hapten exposure. TCRdb reanalysed the RACE reads using MiXCR and keeps one entry per CDR3 protein. The sample includes 95,000 to 150,000 distinct CDR3 sequences, 11% of them seen just once. Time point of the sample: patch test 3, about 24 weeks after DPC sensitization. Described treatment: therapeutic diphenylcyclopropenone sensitization with weekly scalp DPC. This sample comprised whole blood, obtained in connection with sensitization to the hapten diphenylcyclopropenone (DPC). These receptors all stem from a woman between 45 and 65 years old with alopecia areata. Some clones in this sample may be carry-over from other donors' samples.

The sample holds a few counts of this clonotype. This chain uses TRBV6-5 with TRBJ2-3; no firm D call. Germline CDR1 reads MNHEY; CDR2 reads SVGAGI. Trimming cost V 9 bases and J 9 bases, with 13 bases left between them. CDR3 size: 11 residues. The CDR3 sequence: CASKDGLTQYF. The CDR3 nucleotides read TGTGCCAGTAAGGACGGGCTCACGCAGTATTTT.

There are a few counts of this clonotype. This chain connects TRBV3-2 to TRBJ2-7; the table calls TRBD1, which could not be checked here. TRBV3-2 is recorded as a pseudogene. The CDR3 has 19 residues. In nucleotides, the CDR3 is TGTGCCAGCACCCCCGGGACAGGACTTCCTAGCGGGAGGACGCCCGAGCAGTACTTC. Translated: CASTPGTGLPSGRTPEQYF.

The V gene is TRBV6-5, the J gene TRBJ2-4; D tentatively reads TRBD1 or TRBD2 (5 bases each). The V end was cut by 6 bases, the J end by 4 bases, with 19 bases between. CDR1 and CDR2 from the germline V gene are MNHEY and SVGAGI. This CDR3 is built from 16 residues. The CDR3 protein is CASSVTGTHPKNIQYF. CDR3 nucleotides: TGTGCCAGCAGCGTGACCGGGACCCATCCTAAAAACATTCAGTACTTC.

The genes are TRBV6-2 or TRBV6-3 and TRBJ2-3, with a weak D call TRBD2 (5 bases). The CDR3 is made up of 15 amino acids. The V gene lost 2 bases and the J gene lost 2 bases, with 11 bases spanning the gap. Per germline, CDR1 MNHEY and CDR2 SVGEGT. In nucleotides, the CDR3 is TGTGCCAGCAGTTACCGGGGTAGCGACACAGATACGCAGTATTTT. Protein: CASSYRGSDTDTQYF.

The chain uses TRBV20-1 and TRBJ1-1; D might be TRBD1 (5 bases). The V and J ends lost 0 bases and 8 bases respectively, with 13 bases between them. Germline assignment: CDR1 DFQATT and CDR2 SNEGSKA (reference sequence). This CDR3 is 13 amino acids long. The CDR3 reads CSARDKGPPEAFF. The CDR3 DNA sequence: TGCAGTGCTAGAGATAAGGGACCCCCAGAAGCTTTCTTT.

This clonotype has ten or more counts. The gene calls are TRBV27 and TRBJ1-6; tentative D call: TRBD1 (5 bases). The germline gives CDR1 MNHEY, CDR2 SMNVEV (reference sequence). The CDR3 has 16 amino acids. The V gene lost 2 bases and the J gene lost 4 bases, with 12 bases spanning the gap. In nucleotides, the CDR3 is TGTGCCAGCAGTTTAAGTGGTGCAGGGTATAATTCACCCCTCCACTTT. As protein: CASSLSGAGYNSPLHF.

This clonotype was picked up many times. This rearrangement joins TRBV6-5 to TRBJ2-3; a weak D match, TRBD1 (5 bases). V lost 2 bases and J lost 2, with 14 bases in between. Germline V CDR1 and CDR2: MNHEY, SVGAGI. The CDR3 contains 16 residues. In DNA form, the CDR3 reads TGTGCCAGCAGTTACATATCTGGACACCTCACAGATACGCAGTATTTT. Translation: CASSYISGHLTDTQYF.

This clonotype appeared a few times. J is TRBJ1-3 and V is TRBV7-3; 9 positions match TRBD1. J gave up 2 bases and V 8 bases, and 7 bases lay outside the gene matches. This CDR3 comprises 15 residues. The germline gives CDR1 SGHTA, CDR2 FQGTGA. The CDR3 protein is CASSLTGGPGNTIYF. The CDR3 coding sequence is TGTGCCAGCTCCCTCACAGGGGGCCCTGGAAACACCATATATTTT.

This clonotype was detected only a few times. The genes are TRBV7-9 and TRBJ1-6; tentatively, D is TRBD1 (6 bases). Trimming stripped 4 bases from V and 9 bases from J, with 16 bases between. The CDR3 runs 15 residues. Looked up from germline, CDR1 is SEHNR and CDR2 is FQNEAQ (reference sequence). In DNA, the CDR3 is TGTGCCAGCAGCTCCGCGACTCCCAGGGGTTCACCCCTCCACTTT. This codes for CASSSATPRGSPLHF.

The CDR3 region is CASSPPAGITEAFF. The DNA of the CDR3 is TGTGCCAGCTCACCACCGGCGGGGATCACTGAAGCTTTCTTT. V and J are TRBV18 and TRBJ1-1, with D hard to call. V dropped 0 bases and J dropped 4 bases, with 9 bases sitting between them. Germline CDR1 is KGHSH and CDR2 is LQKENI. The CDR3 runs to 14 residues. Combining the CDR3 with reference TRBV18 and TRBJ1-1 gives the whole variable domain NAGVMQNPRHLVRRRGQEARLRCSPMKGHSHVYWYRQLPEEGLKFMVYLQKENIIDESGMPKERFSAEFPKEGPSILRIQQVVRGDSAAYFCASSPPAGITEAFFGQGTRLTVV.

This clonotype showed up just a few times. The chain has TRBV7-2 and TRBJ2-1; D ambiguous. V lost 3 bases and J lost 7, with 10 bases in between. Per germline, CDR1 SGHTA and CDR2 FQGNSA. CDR3 length equals 13 residues. The CDR3 region has the DNA TGTGCCAGCAGCTTCGAAGGTCCGAATGAGCAGTTCTTC. It is translated as CASSFEGPNEQFF. Supplemented by reference TRBV7-2 and TRBJ2-1, the full variable domain reads GAGVSQSPSNKVTEKGKDVELRCDPISGHTALYWYRQSLGQGLEFLIYFQGNSAPDKSGLPSDRFSAERTGGSVSTLTIQRTQQEDSAVYLCASSFEGPNEQFFGPGTRLTVL.

This clonotype was seen a handful of times. The V and J genes are TRBV27 and TRBJ2-4; D perhaps matches TRBD2 (5 bases). The germline gives CDR1 MNHEY, CDR2 SMNVEV (reference sequence). The V and J ends lost 3 bases and 7 bases respectively, with 10 bases between them. The CDR3 spans 13 residues. As DNA, the CDR3 is TGTGCCAGCAGTTTGGGCAGGAGGAACATTCAGTACTTC. Its protein product is CASSLGRRNIQYF.

The chain combines TRBV7-2 with TRBJ2-3, with D unresolved. Between the trimmed V and J ends, which lost 3 bases and 4 bases, there was a span of 14 bases. Germline values: CDR1 SGHTA, CDR2 FQGNSA. The CDR3 totals 15 residues. This CDR3 reads CASSFPGQRSDTQYF. Here the CDR3 DNA reads TGTGCCAGCAGCTTCCCGGGCCAAAGGTCAGATACGCAGTATTTT.

This clonotype was detected ten times or more. The chain employs TRBV7-8 and TRBJ2-5; the D gene is possibly TRBD1 (5 bases). Germline assignment: CDR1 SGHVS and CDR2 FQNEAQ. V was trimmed by 5 bases and J by 4 bases, leaving 17 bases between them. This CDR3 has 15 residues. Here the CDR3 DNA reads TGTGCCAGCAGCACAAGGGGAACAACAGCAGAGACCCAGTACTTC. Its protein is CASSTRGTTAETQYF.

The gene calls are TRBV2 and TRBJ1-3, with D hard to call. V lost 6 bases, J lost 0 bases, and 6 bases lay in between. The CDR3 contains 13 residues. CDR1 and CDR2 from the germline V gene are SNHLY and FYNNEI. As DNA, the CDR3 is TGTGCCAGCAGAGTGAGCTCTGGAAACACCATATATTTT. Amino acids: CASRVSSGNTIYF. Using reference TRBV2 and TRBJ1-3 for the parts outside the CDR3, the full variable domain is EPEVTQTPSHQVTQMGQEVILRCVPISNHLYFYWYRQILGQKVEFLVSFYNNEISEKSEIFDDQFSVERPDGSNFTLKIRSTKLEDSAMYFCASRVSSGNTIYFGEGSWLTVV.

On this clonotype: With a much larger clone just one base away, this may be a read error. The CDR3 end shows no conserved phenylalanine or tryptophan, and so a read error is likely. The chain uses TRBV3-1 and TRBJ2-3; D is possibly TRBD1 (5 bases). CDR1 LGHDT and CDR2 YNNKEL come from the germline V gene (reference sequence). V was pared by 2 bases and J by 2 bases, with 11 bases between. The CDR3 has 15 amino acids. The CDR3 sequence: CASSQIRAATDTQYS. As DNA, the CDR3 is TGTGCCAGCAGCCAAATCAGGGCGGCCACAGATACGCAGTATTCT.

At least ten counts were recorded for this clonotype. The chain combines TRBV20-1 with TRBJ2-3; tentative D call: TRBD2 (6 bases). The CDR3 loop spans 14 amino acids. Germline V lookup: CDR1 DFQATT, CDR2 SNEGSKA (reference sequence). V lost 3 bases and J 4 bases, leaving 14 bases between the germline ends. CDR3 residues: CSASSVRDPDTQYF. The CDR3, as DNA: TGCAGTGCTAGCTCTGTGCGGGATCCAGATACGCAGTATTTT.

In this sample, this clonotype turned up many times. The chain couples TRBV6-2 or TRBV6-3 to TRBJ2-7; 16 bases map to TRBD2. The CDR3 is 21 residues long. J gave up 1 base and V 6 bases, and 18 bases lay outside the gene matches. CDR1 is MNHEY, CDR2 SVGEGT, per germline. The CDR3 is CASRPPFGTSGRGPRSYEQYF. As DNA, the CDR3 is TGTGCCAGCAGGCCACCGTTCGGGACTAGCGGGAGGGGCCCCCGTTCCTACGAGCAGTACTTC.

This clonotype has more than one count but fewer than ten. This chain connects TRBV29-1 to TRBJ2-6; TRBD1 agrees at 7 bases. There are 14 residues in the CDR3. The germline V gene has CDR1 SQVTM and CDR2 ANQGSEA. The V gene end was trimmed by 6 bases and the J gene end by 3 bases; junction bases not matched to a gene: 5. DNA for the CDR3: TGCAGCGTCAGACAGGGAATTGGGGCCAACGTCCTGACTTTC. Its translation is CSVRQGIGANVLTF.

The chain carries TRBV15 and TRBJ1-1; maybe TRBD1 (6 bases). The CDR3 loop spans 14 amino acids. Germline lookup yields CDR1 LNHNV and CDR2 YYDKDF (reference sequence). Trimming pared 5 bases from V and 6 bases from J, leaving 16 bases between. The CDR3 reads CATSAFSQGAEAFF. Written as DNA, the CDR3 is TGTGCCACCAGCGCTTTTTCACAGGGCGCTGAAGCTTTCTTT.